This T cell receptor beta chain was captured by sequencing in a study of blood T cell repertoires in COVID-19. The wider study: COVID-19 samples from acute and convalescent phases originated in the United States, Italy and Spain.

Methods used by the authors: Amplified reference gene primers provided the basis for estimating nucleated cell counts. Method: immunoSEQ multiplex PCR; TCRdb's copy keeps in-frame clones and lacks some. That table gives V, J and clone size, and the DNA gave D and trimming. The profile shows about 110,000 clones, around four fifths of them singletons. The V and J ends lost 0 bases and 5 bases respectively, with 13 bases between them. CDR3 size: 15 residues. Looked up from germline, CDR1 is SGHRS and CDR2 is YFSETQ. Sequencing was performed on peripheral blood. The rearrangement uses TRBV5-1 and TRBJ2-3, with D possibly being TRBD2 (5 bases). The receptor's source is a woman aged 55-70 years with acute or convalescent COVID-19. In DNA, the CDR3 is TGCGCCAGCAGCTTGGAAGACTCCCGGGGAGATACGCAGTATTTT. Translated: CASSLEDSRGDTQYF. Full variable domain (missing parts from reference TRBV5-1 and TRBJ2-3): KAGVTQTPRYLIKTRGQQVTLSCSPISGHRSVSWYQQTPGQGLQFLFEYFSETQRNKGNFPGRFSGRQFSNSRSEMNVSTLELGDSALYLCASSLEDSRGDTQYFGPGTRLTVL.